This T cell receptor beta chain was sequenced in a study of control samples from healthy donors and cancer patients. The assay was immunoSEQ multiplex PCR, and TCRdb's table has in-frame clones only and misses some. The sample has 390,000 or so clones; approximately 92% are singletons. Germline V gene data show CDR1 as LGHNA and CDR2 as YSLEER. V lost 0 bases and J 3 bases, leaving 18 bases between the germline ends. This CDR3 is 17 amino acids long. This rearrangement joins TRBV4-3 to TRBJ2-7; a weak D match, TRBD2 (6 bases). The sequence came from a middle-aged man with head and neck cancer. Input material: PBMCs. The CDR3 DNA follows: TGCGCCAGCAGCCAAGATATTAGGGGCGGGACCGACTACGAGCAGTACTTC. Its translation: CASSQDIRGGTDYEQYF.